This T cell receptor beta chain was observed in a study of cytomegalovirus exposure and HLA in healthy donors. Study-level findings and limits: One later analysis reportedly identified an Asian-associated ancestry cluster that showed fewer N-insertions than the 666-donor mean.

PCR employed 60 Vbeta and 13 Jbeta primers. Profiling relied on immunoSEQ multiplex PCR, and the TCRdb table lists in-frame clones only, not all of them. The repertoire consists of 100,000 to 150,000 clones, with roughly 76% occurring once and the leading ten covering roughly 3%. V shed 6 bases and J shed 4 bases, with 5 bases lying between them. The germline V gene has CDR1 MDHEN and CDR2 SYDVKM. This CDR3 is built from 11 residues. In regard to this clone: Its target is unknown.

The origin of this receptor is a woman aged 45-65 years in good health and CMV-seronegative. The chain has TRBV28 and TRBJ2-3; D may be TRBD2 (5 bases). Source material: PBMCs. The CDR3 DNA reads as TGTGCCAGCAGGAGGGCAGATACGCAGTATTTT. Translated: CASRRADTQYF.